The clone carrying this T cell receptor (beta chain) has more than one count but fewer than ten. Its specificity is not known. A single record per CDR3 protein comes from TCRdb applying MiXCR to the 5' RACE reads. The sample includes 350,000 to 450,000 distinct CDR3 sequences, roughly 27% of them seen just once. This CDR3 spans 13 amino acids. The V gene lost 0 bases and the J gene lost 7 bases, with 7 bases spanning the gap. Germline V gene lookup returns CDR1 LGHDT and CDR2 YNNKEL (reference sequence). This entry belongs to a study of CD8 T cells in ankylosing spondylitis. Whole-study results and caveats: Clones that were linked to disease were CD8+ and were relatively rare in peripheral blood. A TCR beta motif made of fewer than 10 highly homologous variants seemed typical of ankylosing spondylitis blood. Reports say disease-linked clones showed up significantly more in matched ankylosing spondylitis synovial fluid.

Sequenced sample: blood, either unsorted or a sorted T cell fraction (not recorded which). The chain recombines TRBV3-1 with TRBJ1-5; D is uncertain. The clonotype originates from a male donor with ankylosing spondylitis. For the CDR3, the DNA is TGTGCCAGCAGCCAAGATTCGGGACAGCCCCAGCATTTT. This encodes CASSQDSGQPQHF.